Given below is one TCR beta chain in context. Its antigen remains unidentified. This sample was taken from a study of T cell responses to AZD1222 COVID-19 vaccine. Overall study results and limits: Compared with day 0, the breadth and depth of the Spike-specific TCR repertoire rose significantly after two doses of AZD1222.

The method was immunoSEQ multiplex PCR; TCRdb's version includes in-frame clones alone and lacks a portion of them. There are around 150,000 clones in the sample; about nine tenths occur only once, and roughly 1.2% lies in the top ten. The CDR3 extends over 13 amino acids. With 2 bases clipped from V and 8 bases from J, the junction kept 4 bases outside the gene matches. Germline loops: CDR1 SGHVS, CDR2 FQNEAQ. The origin of this receptor is an adult who received the AZD1222 COVID-19 vaccine. The chain uses TRBV7-8 and TRBJ1-2, with TRBD1 matching 8 bases. Sample: peripheral blood, taken 28 days after the second AZD1222 dose. The CDR3: CASSLQGADGYTF. The CDR3 DNA follows: TGTGCCAGCAGCTTACAGGGGGCGGACGGCTACACCTTC.